This paragraph covers one T cell receptor beta chain sequence. No antigen is known for it. This sample is drawn from a study of shared clonotypes between healthy human individuals. The overall study: The cohort had two women and a few men, ages 18 to 49. Study results and caveats: Depth was large, yet rarefaction showed that sorted-subset sequencing was incomplete. Relative to their counterparts shared across all four donors, non-shared clonotypes exhibited diminished generation probabilities.

CDR1 is SGHTA and CDR2 is FQGNSA in the germline V gene. The CDR3 is 16 amino acids. The ends lost 5 bases at V and 1 base at J; junction bases unmatched: 7. Assay used: immunoSEQ multiplex PCR; TCRdb lists only in-frame clones, some missing. The repertoire consists of 2 million to 2.5 million clones, with 85% to 95% occurring once and the leading ten covering around 0.35%. The receptor's source is a man younger than 35 in good health. Some clones in this sample may be carry-over from other donors' samples. Sequenced material: naive CD4+ T cells from PBMCs. Subset indicated: CD45RA+ positively selected. V and J are TRBV7-2 and TRBJ2-1; 8 bases agree with TRBD2. The CDR3 nucleotides are TGTGCCAGCAGCGATATGAGCGGGAGTTCCTACAATGAGCAGTTCTTC. Its translation is CASSDMSGSSYNEQFF.